These 27 T cell receptor beta chains were sequenced from one sample in a study of blood T cells in healthy people across ages. Through a sample-barcoded 5' primer and a J-beta primer mix, a second PCR was run for roughly 6 to 11 cycles. TCRdb re-derived calls from the 5' RACE reads in MiXCR, one entry per CDR3 protein. The sample shows roughly 1,700,000 distinct CDR3 sequences, 28% of them seen only once. Material: blood. The receptor set was obtained from a young woman in good health.

Details on this clonotype: A much bigger clone sits one base away, suggesting this may be a read error. The genes are TRBV5-1 and TRBJ2-6, with a possible D match to TRBD1 (5 bases). Germline CDR1 and CDR2: SGHRS and YFSETQ. The CDR3 loop spans 16 amino acids. The CDR3 region is CASSLEGNPGANVRTF. Here the CDR3 DNA reads TGCGCCAGCAGCTTGGAAGGGAATCCTGGGGCCAACGTCCGGACTTTC.

This sequence joins TRBV19 and TRBJ1-1, with D possibly matching TRBD1 (6 bases). With 8 bases removed from V and 6 bases from J, the gap between germline ends came to 19 bases. Germline loops: CDR1 LNHDA, CDR2 SQIVND (reference sequence). CDR3 length equals 14 residues. This CDR3 reads CASQGIPGEAEAFF. The CDR3 coding sequence is TGTGCCAGTCAGGGGATCCCAGGGGAGGCTGAAGCTTTCTTT.

This clonotype appeared a few times. The CDR3 reads CSAIHVGTSGYNEQFF. The CDR3 nucleotides are TGCAGTGCTATTCATGTTGGGACTAGCGGATACAATGAGCAGTTCTTC. V and J are TRBV20-1 and TRBJ2-1, with 11 bases lining up with TRBD2. In germline, CDR1 is DFQATT, CDR2 SNEGSKA (reference sequence). This CDR3 has 16 amino acids. V trimming: 4 bases; J trimming: 4 bases; junction bases outside the gene matches: 9.

This clonotype has only a few counts. The rearrangement links TRBV25-1 to TRBJ2-1, with 8 nucleotides matching TRBD2. The CDR3 contains 17 residues. Germline values: CDR1 MGHDK, CDR2 SYGVNS. V lost 3 bases and J lost 1; bases outside the gene matches: 8. DNA of the CDR3: TGTGCCAGCAGTGATGATAGCGGGACTAAGTCCTACAATGAGCAGTTCTTC. Protein sequence: CASSDDSGTKSYNEQFF.

With regard to this clonotype: This may be a read error, as it is one base from a much larger clone. The rearrangement links TRBV29-1 to TRBJ2-1; D is possibly TRBD2 (5 bases). Germline V gene sequence: CDR1 SQVTM, CDR2 ANQGSEA. The CDR3 is made up of 11 amino acids. V was trimmed by 6 bases and J by 10 bases, leaving 13 bases between them. CDR3: CSVLETYEQFF. The CDR3 nucleotides are TGCAGCGTACTAGAAACCTACGAGCAGTTCTTC.

The table lists this clonotype with a few counts. The J gene is TRBJ1-5, the V gene TRBV6-6, with 7 bases aligning to TRBD1. CDR1 and CDR2 (germline): MNHNY, SVGAGI (reference sequence). After removal of 2 bases from V and 6 bases from J, the junction contained 13 bases not matched to a gene. The CDR3 loop spans 17 amino acids. The CDR3 DNA sequence: TGTGCCAGCAGTTACCCCCTGACAGGGCTAGGGAGTCAGCCCCAGCATTTT. Its translation: CASSYPLTGLGSQPQHF.

Only a few counts were recorded for this clonotype. V and J are TRBV29-1 and TRBJ2-3; no firm D call. This CDR3 region has 14 residues. V was pared by 5 bases and J by 3 bases, with 15 bases between. Germline-derived CDR1 and CDR2 are SQVTM and ANQGSEA. CDR3 DNA: TGCAGCGTTCTTTCTGTTAAATTAACAGATACGCAGTATTTT. Protein product: CSVLSVKLTDTQYF.

The CDR3 DNA reads TGTGCCAGCAGCCAAGACCCGACAGGGAACACTGAAGCTTTCTTT. Encoded protein: CASSQDPTGNTEAFF. The chain links TRBV4-2 to TRBJ1-1, with D possibly matching TRBD1 (6 bases). The CDR3 has 15 amino acids. Between the trimmed V and J ends, which lost 0 bases and 1 base, there was a span of 9 bases. CDR1 and CDR2 from the germline V gene are LGHNA and YNFKEQ.

The sample holds a few counts of this clonotype. The V and J genes are TRBV5-5 and TRBJ2-7, with D possibly TRBD2 on 5 matching bases. The CDR3 totals 15 residues. Trimming removed 4 bases at V and 3 bases at J, with 17 bases between. Germline loops: CDR1 SGHKS, CDR2 YYEKEE (reference sequence). The CDR3 reads CASSPRSSANYEQYF. The CDR3 DNA sequence: TGTGCCAGCAGCCCCCGTAGTAGCGCTAACTACGAGCAGTACTTC.

This clonotype was seen repeatedly, ten times or more. The rearrangement uses TRBV10-3 and TRBJ2-7; D is ambiguous. V was cut by 4 bases and J by 3 bases, with 16 bases left in between. This CDR3 comprises 15 residues. CDR1 is ENHRY and CDR2 is SYGVKD in the germline V gene. The CDR3 reads CAISGQDGFRYEQYF. Here the CDR3 DNA reads TGTGCCATCAGTGGGCAGGACGGCTTTCGCTACGAGCAGTACTTC.

V and J are TRBV11-2 and TRBJ2-1; D possibly corresponds to TRBD1 (5 bases). CDR1 and CDR2 (germline): SGHAT, FQNNGV. There are 11 residues in the CDR3. The V end lost 5 bases, the J end lost 10 bases, and 9 bases lay between the germline ends. CDR3 in DNA: TGTGCCAGCAGCCATAACAGGGAGCAGTTCTTC. Translated, it gives CASSHNREQFF.

This clonotype was detected only a few times. V usage is TRBV30 and J usage is TRBJ2-3, with D perhaps matching TRBD2 (6 bases). Looked up from germline, CDR1 is GTSNPN and CDR2 is SVGIG (reference sequence). V lost 8 bases, J lost 5 bases, and 11 bases lay in between. CDR3 length equals 11 residues. CDR3 sequence reads: CARRLVDTQYF. The CDR3 DNA follows: TGTGCCAGAAGACTAGTAGATACGCAGTATTTT.

This clonotype was seen a few times. V and J are TRBV7-2 and TRBJ2-6; 8 bases align to TRBD2. This CDR3 contains 16 residues. With 3 bases clipped from V and 2 bases from J, the junction kept 3 bases outside the gene matches. CDR1 is SGHTA, CDR2 FQGNSA, per germline. The CDR3 nucleotides read TGTGCCAGCAGCTTCGGGGGGGAGGCTGGGGCCAACGTCCTGACTTTC. Residues: CASSFGGEAGANVLTF.

This clonotype turned up a few times. The chain employs TRBV5-1 and TRBJ2-3; D remains ambiguous. Germline CDR1 is SGHRS and CDR2 is YFSETQ. The CDR3 is made up of 15 amino acids. V shed 4 bases and J shed 0 bases, with 12 bases lying between them. The DNA for the CDR3 is TGCGCCAGCAGCCCGTCACGACCTAGCACAGATACGCAGTATTTT. Protein: CASSPSRPSTDTQYF.

The rearrangement links TRBV29-1 to TRBJ2-7; 8 bases fit TRBD1. The CDR3 has 13 amino acids. V lost 5 bases, J lost 7 bases, and 10 bases stayed unmatched. Germline-derived CDR1 and CDR2 are SQVTM and ANQGSEA. The CDR3 coding sequence is TGCAGCGTTACGCAGGGGGCAGGGGGTGAGCAGTACTTC. It specifies CSVTQGAGGEQYF.

This rearrangement joins TRBV20-1 to TRBJ1-5; 8 bases are a match to TRBD1. The CDR3 has 13 amino acids. Trimming at V came to 5 bases and at J to 6 bases, leaving 6 bases not matched to a gene. The V gene's germline CDR1 is DFQATT and CDR2 SNEGSKA (reference sequence). The CDR3: CSAADRGRQPQHF. The CDR3 DNA is TGCAGTGCTGCCGACAGGGGCCGTCAGCCCCAGCATTTT.

CDR3 region: CSGETTDTQYF. The CDR3 DNA is TGCAGCGGAGAGACCACAGATACGCAGTATTTT. The genes are TRBV29-1 and TRBJ2-3, with no clear D. The CDR3 has 11 amino acids. Germline CDR1 reads SQVTM; CDR2 reads ANQGSEA. Between the trimmed V and J ends, which lost 7 bases and 2 bases, there was a span of 7 bases.

In regard to this clonotype: A read error may produce the germline difference seen at one junction end. The rearrangement uses TRBV5-1 and TRBJ2-6; no definite D call. Per the germline V gene, CDR1 is SGHRS and CDR2 is YFSETQ. The CDR3 spans 15 residues. CDR3 sequence: CVSSLAVTGANVLTF. In DNA, the CDR3 is TGCGTCAGCAGCTTGGCGGTAACTGGGGCCAACGTCCTGACTTTC.

V gene TRBV14 combines with J gene TRBJ2-5, with D maybe TRBD2 (7 bases). CDR1 SGHDN and CDR2 FVKESK come from the germline V gene. Trimming cost V 1 base and J 2 bases, with 14 bases left between them. The CDR3 extends over 16 amino acids. The CDR3 protein is CASSQVGGLMQETQYF. Written as DNA, the CDR3 is TGTGCCAGCAGCCAAGTGGGGGGGCTCATGCAAGAGACCCAGTACTTC.

The chain carries TRBV29-1 and TRBJ2-7; D ambiguous. V was clipped by 1 base and J by 5 bases, with 9 bases between them. This CDR3 spans 12 amino acids. Germline V gene data show CDR1 as SQVTM and CDR2 as ANQGSEA. Here the CDR3 reads CSVEVAQDEQYF. In nucleotides, the CDR3 is TGCAGCGTTGAAGTGGCGCAGGACGAGCAGTACTTC.

The genes are TRBV20-1 and TRBJ1-5, with TRBD1 matching 9 bases. The CDR3 totals 17 residues. The trim removed 6 bases at V and 2 bases at J, leaving 14 bases unmatched. CDR1 is DFQATT, CDR2 SNEGSKA, per germline (reference sequence). As DNA, the CDR3 is TGCAGTGCCACCGTCCCGGGACAGGGCGGGGGCAATCAGCCCCAGCATTTT. Translated, it gives CSATVPGQGGGNQPQHF.

The chain carries TRBV5-1 and TRBJ1-3, with D unresolved. The V and J ends lost 2 bases and 0 bases respectively, with 9 bases between them. The CDR3 has 15 amino acids. The V gene's germline CDR1 is SGHRS and CDR2 YFSETQ. CDR3 protein: CASSFDPGSGNTIYF. CDR3 in DNA: TGCGCCAGCAGCTTCGACCCTGGCTCTGGAAACACCATATATTTT.

On this clonotype itself: A clone one base away is much larger, so this may be a read error. The rearrangement uses TRBV29-1 and TRBJ2-3; D unclear. Germline loops: CDR1 SQVTM, CDR2 ANQGSEA. V shed 8 bases and J shed 9 bases, with 24 bases lying between them. The CDR3 is 14 amino acids. CDR3 region: CSIPDRTQIPTQYF. In DNA, the CDR3 is TGCAGCATACCTGACCGGACCCAGATACCGACGCAGTATTTT.

The CDR3 loop reads CASSQDSGPYNEQFF. The CDR3 region has the DNA TGTGCCAGCAGCCAAGACAGCGGCCCCTACAATGAGCAGTTCTTC. The J gene is TRBJ2-1, the V gene TRBV5-5; the D call may be TRBD1 or TRBD2 (5 bases each). The CDR3 has 15 amino acids. Trimming cost V 4 bases and J 2 bases, with 13 bases left between them. In germline, CDR1 is SGHKS, CDR2 YYEKEE (reference sequence).

The chain combines TRBV6-5 with TRBJ2-1; maybe TRBD1 (5 bases). The length of the CDR3 is 15 residues. Germline lookup yields CDR1 MNHEY and CDR2 SVGAGI. V gave up 4 bases and J gave up 9 bases, with 19 bases separating them. CDR3 in amino acids: CASSSTGWRLGEQFF. In DNA, the CDR3 is TGTGCCAGCAGTTCCACAGGTTGGCGATTGGGTGAGCAGTTCTTC.

This clonotype was found many times. This chain's CDR3 is CSVGRDYEQYF. The DNA for the CDR3 is TGCAGCGTTGGCAGGGACTACGAGCAGTACTTC. The chain links TRBV29-1 to TRBJ2-7; tentatively, D is TRBD1 (5 bases). The CDR3 is made up of 11 amino acids. Trimming stripped 4 bases from V and 3 bases from J, with 7 bases between. The germline CDR1 and CDR2 sequences are SQVTM and ANQGSEA.

In this sample, this clonotype turned up a few times. The V gene is TRBV5-5, the J gene TRBJ1-1; tentative D call: TRBD1 (5 bases). The V end was cut by 4 bases, the J end by 10 bases, with 17 bases between. There are 13 residues in the CDR3. Germline CDR1 reads SGHKS; CDR2 reads YYEKEE (reference sequence). The CDR3 loop reads CASSPVGGVGAFF. The CDR3 DNA reads TGTGCCAGCAGCCCGGTGGGGGGAGTGGGAGCTTTCTTT.